This T cell receptor beta chain was sequenced for a study of blood T cells in healthy people across ages. Study outcomes and limitations: For the donors, CMV status was unknown and possibly confounded expanded clonotype changes.

CDR3 length equals 14 residues. Per the germline V gene, CDR1 is SGHRS and CDR2 is YFSETQ. Trimming pared 2 bases from V and 8 bases from J, leaving 11 bases between. Through a sample-barcoded 5' primer and a J-beta primer mix, a second PCR was run for roughly 7 to 11 cycles. The yield of each sample was at least 2.5 million CDR3-containing paired-end reads. MiXCR was run by TCRdb on the 5' RACE reads, yielding one entry per CDR3 protein. The repertoire holds hundreds of thousands of distinct CDR3 sequences, with 58% as singletons. Donors gave ten milliliters of peripheral blood apiece. Regarding this clonotype: What it binds is unknown.

This receptor was identified in a man aged 55 to 70 in good health. The source material was blood. This chain connects TRBV5-1 to TRBJ1-6; no reliable D call. The CDR3 DNA reads TGCGCCAGCAGCTTCTCAGGCAGAGATTCACCCCTCCACTTT. Translated, it gives CASSFSGRDSPLHF.